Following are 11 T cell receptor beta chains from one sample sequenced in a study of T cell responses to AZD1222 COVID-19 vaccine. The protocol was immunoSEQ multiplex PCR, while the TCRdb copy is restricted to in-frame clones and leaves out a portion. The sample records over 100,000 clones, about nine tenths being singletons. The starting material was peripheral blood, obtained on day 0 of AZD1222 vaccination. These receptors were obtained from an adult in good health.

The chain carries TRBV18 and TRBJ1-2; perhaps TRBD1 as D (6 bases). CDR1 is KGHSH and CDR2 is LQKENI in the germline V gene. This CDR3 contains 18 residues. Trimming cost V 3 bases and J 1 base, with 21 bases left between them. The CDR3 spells CASSPKGQTAEYNYGYTF. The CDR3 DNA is TGTGCCAGCTCACCCAAAGGACAGACTGCCGAATATAACTATGGCTACACCTTC.

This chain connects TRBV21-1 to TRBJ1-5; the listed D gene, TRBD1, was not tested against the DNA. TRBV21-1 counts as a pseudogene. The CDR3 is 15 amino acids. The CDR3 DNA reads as TGTGCCAGCAGCAGTACAAAATCCTTGAATCAGCCCCAGCATTTT. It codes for CASSSTKSLNQPQHF.

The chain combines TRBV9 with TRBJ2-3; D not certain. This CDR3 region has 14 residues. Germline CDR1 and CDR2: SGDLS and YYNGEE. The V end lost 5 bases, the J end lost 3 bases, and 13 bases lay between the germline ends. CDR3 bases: TGTGCCAGCAGGCCCTCATCAGCGACAGATACGCAGTATTTT. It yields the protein CASRPSSATDTQYF.

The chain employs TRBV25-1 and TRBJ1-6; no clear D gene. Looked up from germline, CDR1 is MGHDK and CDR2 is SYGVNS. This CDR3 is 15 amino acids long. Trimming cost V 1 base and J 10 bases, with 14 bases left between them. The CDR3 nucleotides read TGTGCCAGCAGTGAATGGAGGGAGGATCGGTCACCCCTCCACTTT. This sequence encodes CASSEWREDRSPLHF.

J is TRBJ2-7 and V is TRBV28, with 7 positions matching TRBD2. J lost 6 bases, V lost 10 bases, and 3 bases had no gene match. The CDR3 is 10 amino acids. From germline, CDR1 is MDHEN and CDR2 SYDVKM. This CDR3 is CATGGTEQYF. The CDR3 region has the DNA TGTGCCACCGGGGGGACCGAGCAGTACTTC. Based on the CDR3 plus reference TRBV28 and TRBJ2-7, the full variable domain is DVKVTQSSRYLVKRTGEKVFLECVQDMDHENMFWYRQDPGLGLRLIYFSYDVKMKEKGDIPEGYSVSREKKERFSLILESASTNQTSMYLCATGGTEQYFGPGTRLTVT.

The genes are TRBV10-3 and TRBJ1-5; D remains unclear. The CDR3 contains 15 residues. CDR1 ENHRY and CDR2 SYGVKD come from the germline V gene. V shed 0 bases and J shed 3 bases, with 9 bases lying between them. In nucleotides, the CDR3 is TGTGCCATCAGTGAGTCATGGCAGAACAATCAGCCCCAGCATTTT. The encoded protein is CAISESWQNNQPQHF.

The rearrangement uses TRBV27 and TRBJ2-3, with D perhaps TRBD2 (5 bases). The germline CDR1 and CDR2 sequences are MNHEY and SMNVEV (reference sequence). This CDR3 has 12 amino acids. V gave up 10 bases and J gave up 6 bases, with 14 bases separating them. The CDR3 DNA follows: TGTGCCACCCGGCCCGGGGTGGATACGCAGTATTTT. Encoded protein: CATRPGVDTQYF.

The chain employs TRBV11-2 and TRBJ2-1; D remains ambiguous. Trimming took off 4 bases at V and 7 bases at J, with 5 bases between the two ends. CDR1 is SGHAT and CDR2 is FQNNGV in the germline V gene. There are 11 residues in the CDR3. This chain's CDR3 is CASSSGNEQFF. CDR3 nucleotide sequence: TGTGCCAGCAGCTCCGGGAATGAGCAGTTCTTC.

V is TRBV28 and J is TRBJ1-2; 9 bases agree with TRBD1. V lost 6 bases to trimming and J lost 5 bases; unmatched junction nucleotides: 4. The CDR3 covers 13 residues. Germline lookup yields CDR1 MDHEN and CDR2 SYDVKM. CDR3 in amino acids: CASSLDRGYGYTF. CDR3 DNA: TGTGCCAGCAGCCTAGACAGGGGGTATGGCTACACCTTC.

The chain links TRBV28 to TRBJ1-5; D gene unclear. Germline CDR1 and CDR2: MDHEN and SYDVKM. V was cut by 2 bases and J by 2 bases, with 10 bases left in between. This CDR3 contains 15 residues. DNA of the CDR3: TGTGCCAGCAGTTTAGAGGATTTGGGCAATCAGCCCCAGCATTTT. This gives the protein CASSLEDLGNQPQHF.

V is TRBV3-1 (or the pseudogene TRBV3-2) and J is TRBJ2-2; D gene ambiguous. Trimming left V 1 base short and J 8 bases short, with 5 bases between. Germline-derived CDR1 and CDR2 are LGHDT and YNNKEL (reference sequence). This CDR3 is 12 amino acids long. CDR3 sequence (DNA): TGTGCCAGCAGCCAAGGTGGTGGGGAGCTGTTTTTT. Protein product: CASSQGGGELFF.